The sequence of this T cell receptor (beta chain) was determined in a study of glioma-infiltrating T cells. V was pared by 7 bases and J by 1 base, with 13 bases between. CDR1 is MGHDK, CDR2 SYGVNS, per germline. The CDR3 totals 14 residues. Using RNA template, CDR3s of TCR alpha and beta were amplified with iRepertoire arm-PCR. Via MiXCR, TCRdb re-called the multiplex PCR reads, giving one row per CDR3 protein. The top ten clones hold roughly 5.2% of a sample with around 180,000 distinct CDR3 sequences, under 55% of them seen once. This clonotype was picked up many times. The TCR sequence derives from a human donor with low-grade glioma or glioblastoma, undergoing nonglioma brain surgery, or in good health (not recorded which). The sequenced sample was glioma tissue, nonneoplastic brain tissue, or PBMCs (not recorded which). This rearrangement joins TRBV25-1 to TRBJ1-1; tentative D call: TRBD1 (5 bases). CDR3 region: CASIRPGKNTEAFF. CDR3 DNA: TGTGCCAGCATAAGGCCAGGGAAGAACACTGAAGCTTTCTTT.